The clone carrying this T cell receptor (beta chain) was detected ten times or more. Antigen unknown. This record belongs to a study of identical twins. CDR1 and CDR2 (germline): SGHAT, FQDESV (reference sequence). The CDR3 extends over 17 amino acids. V lost 4 bases to trimming and J lost 0 bases, with 15 bases between them. Study results and limitations: Fewer insertions marked abundant cord blood beta clonotypes; young adult naive trended weakly, memory not at all. Twins shared beta out-of-frame sequences in excess, but this excess was weaker.

A universal primer binding site was introduced by template switching. The final cDNA contained unique molecular identifiers. Each CDR3 protein is one row after TCRdb ran MiXCR on the 5' RACE reads. The table lists around 470,000 distinct CDR3 sequences, more than 13% of them singletons. These sequences were also reported in another study, on yellow fever vaccine responses in identical twins. According to that study: Vaccine T cell responses of twins reportedly seemed partly convergent and partly personalized.

The receptor's source is a woman in her late teens or twenties in good health. The J gene is TRBJ2-2, the V gene TRBV11-1; D is unresolved. Sequenced material: CD4+ T cells sorted from blood. In DNA, the CDR3 is TGTGCCAGCAGCTCCTATTTCGGCCAGTCGAACACCGGGGAGCTGTTTTTT. Its translation: CASSSYFGQSNTGELFF.